This T cell receptor (beta chain) stems from a study of cytomegalovirus exposure and HLA in healthy donors. Germline CDR1 MNHEY, CDR2 SVGAGI. The CDR3 totals 15 residues. On this clone: What it binds is unknown.

With 60 Vbeta and 13 Jbeta primers, the PCR was carried out. Generated by immunoSEQ multiplex PCR, the TCRdb table keeps only in-frame clones and is missing some. The sample has some 130,000 clones; nearly 80% are singletons. Findings and limits, study-wide: Donor immune exposure was known only as CMV serostatus. In a later analysis, parvovirus B19, influenza, CMV and Epstein-Barr virus appeared linked to several top co-occurrence clusters. The study reported that TCR beta sequences accurately predicted HLA-A and HLA-B alleles in most subjects. Exclusion as indistinguishable affected some V segments, including TRBV6-2 and TRBV6-3.

The chain links TRBV6-5 to TRBJ2-5; 11 bases are shared with TRBD1. Matching the DNA end better, TRBJ2-7 makes the J call doubtful. Sequenced: PBMCs. The origin of this receptor is a male donor in good health and CMV-seronegative. The CDR3 DNA follows: TGTGCCAGCAGTTGGACAGGGGGCGCGTCCTACGAGCAGTACTTC. This gives the protein CASSWTGGASYEQYF.